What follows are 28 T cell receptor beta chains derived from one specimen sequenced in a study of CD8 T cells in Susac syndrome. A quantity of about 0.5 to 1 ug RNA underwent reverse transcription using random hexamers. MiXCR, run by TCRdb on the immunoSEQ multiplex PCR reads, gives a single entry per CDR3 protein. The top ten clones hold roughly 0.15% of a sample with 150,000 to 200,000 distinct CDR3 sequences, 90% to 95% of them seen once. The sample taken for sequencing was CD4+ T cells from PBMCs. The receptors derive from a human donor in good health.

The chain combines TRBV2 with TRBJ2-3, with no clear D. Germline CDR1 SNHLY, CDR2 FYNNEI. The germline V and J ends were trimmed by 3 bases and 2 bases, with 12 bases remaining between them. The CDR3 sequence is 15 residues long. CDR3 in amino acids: CASSDGRQVTDTQYF. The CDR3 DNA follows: TGTGCCAGCAGTGATGGTCGACAAGTCACAGATACGCAGTATTTT.

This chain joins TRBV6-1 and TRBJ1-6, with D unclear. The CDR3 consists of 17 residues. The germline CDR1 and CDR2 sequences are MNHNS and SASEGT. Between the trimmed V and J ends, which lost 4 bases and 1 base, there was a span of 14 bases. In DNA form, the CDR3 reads TGTGCCAGCAGTGGACGGAGGGCGCGATCCTATAATTCACCCCTCCACTTT. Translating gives CASSGRRARSYNSPLHF.

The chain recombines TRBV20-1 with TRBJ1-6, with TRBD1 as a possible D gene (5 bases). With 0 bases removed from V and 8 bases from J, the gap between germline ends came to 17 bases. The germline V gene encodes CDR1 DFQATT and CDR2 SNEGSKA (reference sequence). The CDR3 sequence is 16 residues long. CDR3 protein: CSARDPQISGDSPLHF. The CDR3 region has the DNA TGCAGTGCTAGAGATCCCCAGATATCGGGGGATTCACCCCTCCACTTT.

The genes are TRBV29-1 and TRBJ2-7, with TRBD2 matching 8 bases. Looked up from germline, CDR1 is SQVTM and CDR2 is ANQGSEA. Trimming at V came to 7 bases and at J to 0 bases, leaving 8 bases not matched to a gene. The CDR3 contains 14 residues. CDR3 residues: CSAFTSGPSYEQYF. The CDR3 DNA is TGCAGCGCTTTTACTAGCGGACCCTCCTACGAGCAGTACTTC.

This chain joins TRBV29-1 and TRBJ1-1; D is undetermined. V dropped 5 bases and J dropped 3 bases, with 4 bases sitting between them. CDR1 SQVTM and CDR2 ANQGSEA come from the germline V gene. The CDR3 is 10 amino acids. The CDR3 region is CSVFDTEAFF. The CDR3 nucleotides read TGCAGCGTTTTCGACACTGAAGCTTTCTTT. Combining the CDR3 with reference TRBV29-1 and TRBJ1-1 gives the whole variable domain SAVISQKPSRDICQRGTSLTIQCQVDSQVTMMFWYRQQPGQSLTLIATANQGSEATYESGFVIDKFPISRPNLTFSTLTVSNMSPEDSSIYLCSVFDTEAFFGQGTRLTVV.

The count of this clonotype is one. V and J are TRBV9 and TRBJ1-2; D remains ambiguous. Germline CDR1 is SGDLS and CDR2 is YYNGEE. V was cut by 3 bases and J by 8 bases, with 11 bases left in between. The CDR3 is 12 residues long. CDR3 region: CASSGHPGGYTF. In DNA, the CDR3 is TGTGCCAGCAGCGGACACCCCGGGGGCTACACCTTC.

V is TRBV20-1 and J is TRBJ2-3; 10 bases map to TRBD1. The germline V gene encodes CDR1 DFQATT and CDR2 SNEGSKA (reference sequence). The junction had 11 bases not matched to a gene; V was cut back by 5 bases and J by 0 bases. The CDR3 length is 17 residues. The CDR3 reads CSALDRGRFGSTDTQYF. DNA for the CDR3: TGCAGTGCTCTCGACAGGGGGCGATTTGGTAGCACAGATACGCAGTATTTT.

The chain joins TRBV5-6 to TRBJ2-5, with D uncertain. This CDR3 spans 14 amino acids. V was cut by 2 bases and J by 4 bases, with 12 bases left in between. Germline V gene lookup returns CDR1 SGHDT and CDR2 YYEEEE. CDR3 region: CASSLDSTGETQYF. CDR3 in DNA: TGTGCCAGCAGCTTAGACTCGACGGGAGAGACCCAGTACTTC.

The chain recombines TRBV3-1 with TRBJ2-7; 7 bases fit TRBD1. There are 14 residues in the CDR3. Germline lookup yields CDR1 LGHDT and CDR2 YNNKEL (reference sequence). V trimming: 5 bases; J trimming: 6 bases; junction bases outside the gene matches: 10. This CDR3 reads CASSSRQGVGEQYF. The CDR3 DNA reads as TGTGCCAGCAGCTCCCGACAGGGAGTGGGCGAGCAGTACTTC.

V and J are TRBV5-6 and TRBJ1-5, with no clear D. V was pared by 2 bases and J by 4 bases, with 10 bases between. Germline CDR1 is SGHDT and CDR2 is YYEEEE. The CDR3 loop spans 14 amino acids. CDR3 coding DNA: TGTGCCAGCAGCTTCGGAGCCCCGAATCAGCCCCAGCATTTT. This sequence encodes CASSFGAPNQPQHF.

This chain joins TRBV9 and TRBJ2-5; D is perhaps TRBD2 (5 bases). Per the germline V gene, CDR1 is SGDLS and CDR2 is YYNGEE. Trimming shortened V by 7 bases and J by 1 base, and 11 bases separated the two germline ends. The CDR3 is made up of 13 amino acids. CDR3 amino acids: CASQPRGQETQYF. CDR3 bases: TGTGCCAGCCAACCCCGGGGCCAAGAGACCCAGTACTTC.

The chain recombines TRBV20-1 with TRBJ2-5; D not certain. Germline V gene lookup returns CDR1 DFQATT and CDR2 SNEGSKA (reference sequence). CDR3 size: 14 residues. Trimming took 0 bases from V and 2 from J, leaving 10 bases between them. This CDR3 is CSARDLSIQETQYF. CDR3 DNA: TGCAGTGCTAGAGACCTTAGCATTCAAGAGACCCAGTACTTC.

This CDR3 reads CASSSQDTEAFF. The DNA for the CDR3 is TGCGCCAGCAGCTCCCAGGACACTGAAGCTTTCTTT. The genes are TRBV5-1 and TRBJ1-1; D call uncertain. This CDR3 has 12 amino acids. Trimming removed 3 bases at V and 3 bases at J, with 6 bases between. Germline CDR1 and CDR2: SGHRS and YFSETQ.

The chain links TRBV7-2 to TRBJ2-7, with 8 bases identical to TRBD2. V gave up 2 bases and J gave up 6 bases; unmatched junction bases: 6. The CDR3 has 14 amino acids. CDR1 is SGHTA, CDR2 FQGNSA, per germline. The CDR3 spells CASSLSGGAAEQYF. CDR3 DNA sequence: TGTGCCAGCAGCTTATCGGGGGGGGCCGCCGAGCAGTACTTC.

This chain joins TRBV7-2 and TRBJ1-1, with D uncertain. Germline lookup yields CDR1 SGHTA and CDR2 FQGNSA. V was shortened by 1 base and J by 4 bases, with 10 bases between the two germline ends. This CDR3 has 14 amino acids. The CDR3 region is CASSLGRLSTEAFF. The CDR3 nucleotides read TGTGCCAGCAGCTTAGGGAGGCTGAGCACTGAAGCTTTCTTT.

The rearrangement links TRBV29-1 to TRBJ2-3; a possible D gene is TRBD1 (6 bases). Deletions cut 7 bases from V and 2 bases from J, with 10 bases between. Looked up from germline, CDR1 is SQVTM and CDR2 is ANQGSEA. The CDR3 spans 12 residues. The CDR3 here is CSAQGTTDTQYF. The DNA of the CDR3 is TGCAGCGCACAGGGAACCACAGATACGCAGTATTTT.

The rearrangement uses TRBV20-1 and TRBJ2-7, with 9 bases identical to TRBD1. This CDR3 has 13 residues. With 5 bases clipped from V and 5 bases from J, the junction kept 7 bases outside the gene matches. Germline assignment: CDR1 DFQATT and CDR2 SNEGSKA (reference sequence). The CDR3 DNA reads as TGCAGTGCTCCCGGGACAGGGTGGGACGAGCAGTACTTC. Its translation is CSAPGTGWDEQYF.

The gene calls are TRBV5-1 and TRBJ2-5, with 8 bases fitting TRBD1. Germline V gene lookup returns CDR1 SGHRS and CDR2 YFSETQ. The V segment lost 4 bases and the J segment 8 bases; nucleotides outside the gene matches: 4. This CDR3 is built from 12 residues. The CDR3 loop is CASSEDRVTQYF. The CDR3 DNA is TGCGCCAGCAGCGAGGACAGGGTAACCCAGTACTTC. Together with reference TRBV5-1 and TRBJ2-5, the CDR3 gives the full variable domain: KAGVTQTPRYLIKTRGQQVTLSCSPISGHRSVSWYQQTPGQGLQFLFEYFSETQRNKGNFPGRFSGRQFSNSRSEMNVSTLELGDSALYLCASSEDRVTQYFGPGTRLLVL.

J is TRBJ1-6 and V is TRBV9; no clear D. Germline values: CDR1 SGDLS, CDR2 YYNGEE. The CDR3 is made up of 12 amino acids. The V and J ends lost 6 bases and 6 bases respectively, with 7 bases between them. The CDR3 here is CASNLGNSPLHF. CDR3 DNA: TGTGCCAGCAACCTCGGTAATTCACCCCTCCACTTT. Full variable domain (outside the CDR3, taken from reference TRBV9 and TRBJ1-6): DSGVTQTPKHLITATGQRVTLRCSPRSGDLSVYWYQQSLDQGLQFLIQYYNGEERAKGNILERFSAQQFPDLHSELNLSSLELGDSALYFCASNLGNSPLHFGNGTRLTVT.

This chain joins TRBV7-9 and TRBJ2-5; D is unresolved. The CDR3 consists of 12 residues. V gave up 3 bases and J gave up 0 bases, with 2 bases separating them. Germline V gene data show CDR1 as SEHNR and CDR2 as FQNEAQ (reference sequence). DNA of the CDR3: TGTGCCAGCAGCTTCCACCAAGAGACCCAGTACTTC. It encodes CASSFHQETQYF. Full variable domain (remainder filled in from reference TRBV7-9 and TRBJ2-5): DTGVSQNPRHKITKRGQNVTFRCDPISEHNRLYWYRQTLGQGPEFLTYFQNEAQLEKSRLLSDRFSAERPKGSFSTLEIQRTEQGDSAMYLCASSFHQETQYFGPGTRLLVL.

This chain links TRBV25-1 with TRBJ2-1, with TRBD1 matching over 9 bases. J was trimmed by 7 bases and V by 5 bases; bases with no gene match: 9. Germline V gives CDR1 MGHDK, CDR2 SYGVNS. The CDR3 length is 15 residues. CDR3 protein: CASSPWDRAGNEQFF. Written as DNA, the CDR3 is TGTGCCAGCAGTCCGTGGGACAGGGCTGGTAATGAGCAGTTCTTC.

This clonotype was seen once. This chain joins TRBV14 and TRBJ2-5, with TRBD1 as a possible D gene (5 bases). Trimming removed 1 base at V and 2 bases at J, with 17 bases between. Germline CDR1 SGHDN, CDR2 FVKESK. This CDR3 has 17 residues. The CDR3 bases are TGTGCCAGCAGCCAAGCGACAGTTTTAAGGGAACAAGAGACCCAGTACTTC. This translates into CASSQATVLREQETQYF.

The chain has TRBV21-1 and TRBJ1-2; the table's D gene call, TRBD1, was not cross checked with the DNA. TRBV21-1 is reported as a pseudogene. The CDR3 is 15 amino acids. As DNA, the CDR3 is TGTGCCAGCAGCAAAGAACCAGGGTTGAGCTATGGCTACACCTTC. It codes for CASSKEPGLSYGYTF.

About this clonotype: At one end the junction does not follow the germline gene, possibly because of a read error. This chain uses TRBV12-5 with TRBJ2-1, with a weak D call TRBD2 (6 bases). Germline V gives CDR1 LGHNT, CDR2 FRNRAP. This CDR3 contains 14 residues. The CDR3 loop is CASGLGGNNNGQFF. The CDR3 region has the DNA TGTGCTAGTGGTTTGGGCGGGAACAACAATGGGCAGTTCTTC. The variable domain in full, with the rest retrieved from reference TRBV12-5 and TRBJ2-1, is DARVTQTPRHKVTEMGQEVTMRCQPILGHNTVFWYRQTMMQGLELLAYFRNRAPLDDSGMPKDRFSAEMPDATLATLKIQPSEPRDSAVYFCASGLGGNNNGQFFGPGTRLTVL.

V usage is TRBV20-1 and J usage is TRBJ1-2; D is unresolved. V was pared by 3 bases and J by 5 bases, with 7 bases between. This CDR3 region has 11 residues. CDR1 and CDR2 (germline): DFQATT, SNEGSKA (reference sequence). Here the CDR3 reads CSASDGYGYTF. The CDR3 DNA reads TGCAGTGCTAGTGATGGGTATGGCTACACCTTC.

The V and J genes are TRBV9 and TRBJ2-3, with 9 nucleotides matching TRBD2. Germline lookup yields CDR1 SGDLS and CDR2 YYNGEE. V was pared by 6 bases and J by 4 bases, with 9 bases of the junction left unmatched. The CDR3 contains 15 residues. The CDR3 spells CASTISSGTADTQYF. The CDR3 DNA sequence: TGTGCCAGCACCATATCTAGCGGGACCGCAGATACGCAGTATTTT.

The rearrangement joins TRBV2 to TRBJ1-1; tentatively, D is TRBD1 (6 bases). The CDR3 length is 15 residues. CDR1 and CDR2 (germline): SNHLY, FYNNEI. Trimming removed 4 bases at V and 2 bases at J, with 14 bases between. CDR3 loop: CASSATGQTNTEAFF. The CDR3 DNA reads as TGTGCCAGCAGTGCGACAGGACAAACAAACACTGAAGCTTTCTTT.

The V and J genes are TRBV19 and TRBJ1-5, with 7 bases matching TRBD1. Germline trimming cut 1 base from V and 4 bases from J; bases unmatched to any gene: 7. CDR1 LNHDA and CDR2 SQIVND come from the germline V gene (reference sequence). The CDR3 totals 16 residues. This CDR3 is CASSIVGTAPNQPQHF. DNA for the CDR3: TGTGCCAGTAGTATAGTCGGGACAGCGCCTAATCAGCCCCAGCATTTT.